The clone carrying this TCR beta chain showed up many times. Its target is unknown. Template switching supplied a universal primer site; unique molecular identifiers were carried on the cDNA. TCRdb itself ran the 5' RACE reads through MiXCR, one entry per CDR3 protein. The sample holds approximately 890,000 distinct CDR3 sequences, 10% to 15% seen once. CDR1 and CDR2 from the germline V gene are LNHNV and YYDKDF (reference sequence). After removal of 2 bases from V and 6 bases from J, the junction contained 10 bases not matched to a gene. This CDR3 has 18 residues. This entry belongs to a study of identical twins. The study, taken as a whole, reports: Reduced insertions were recorded for abundant cord blood beta clonotypes, with no such pattern in memory repertoires. Cross-sectional statistical analysis was relied on for the conclusions, without the same donors being followed. Monozygotic twin pairs showed more out-of-frame TCR alpha sharing than models estimated.

The sample was also linked to a second study, of yellow fever vaccine responses in identical twins.

The TCR comes from a woman between 18 and 29 years old in good health. This sequence joins TRBV15 and TRBJ2-1; TRBD2 aligns across 13 bases. Sequencing used PBMCs. CDR3 protein: CATSRPTGTSGAPNEQFF. CDR3 coding DNA: TGTGCCACCAGCAGACCCACCGGGACTAGCGGGGCCCCCAATGAGCAGTTCTTC.